What follows describes a single TCR beta chain. Its target is not known. These data belong to a study of cytomegalovirus exposure and HLA in healthy donors. The study's findings and limits: The authors enumerated 150 to 200 TCR beta chains as linked to cytomegalovirus. It has been reported that TCR beta sequences accurately predicted the HLA-A and HLA-B alleles of most subjects.

The PCR employed 60 Vbeta primers together with 13 Jbeta primers. Clones were sequenced by immunoSEQ multiplex PCR, and TCRdb holds only the in-frame ones, with some missing. The data contain around 89,000 clones, more than 65% of them seen just once; the ten biggest clones take up 1% to 1.5%. The sequencing input was PBMCs. The sequence came from a girl aged 2-10 years in good health and CMV-seropositive.

The CDR3 coding sequence is TGTGCCAGCAGCGTAGGTAGCGACCAAGCCTACAATGAGCAGTTCTTC. It yields the protein CASSVGSDQAYNEQFF. V gene TRBV9 combines with J gene TRBJ2-1; D might be TRBD2 (5 bases). The CDR3 totals 16 residues. Trimming cost V 0 bases and J 2 bases, with 12 bases left between them. Germline lookup yields CDR1 SGDLS and CDR2 YYNGEE.